These T cell receptor beta chains were read from a single sample in a study of tumor and adjacent non-tumor tissue in lung cancer. TCRdb re-called the multiplex PCR reads with MiXCR, one entry per CDR3 protein. Among under 150,000 distinct CDR3 sequences listed, 60% to 70% were seen once. The sample was lung tumor tissue. The receptors originated from a man in his 60s with small cell lung cancer. Both conserved end residues are part of each CDR3. D genes are given only for firm matches. The size of a clone is reported for some rows only, either as once, few or many, or as a class for expanded clones.

J	size	V	D	CDR3	DNA
TRBJ2-5	-	TRBV14	-	CASSQDWGLKETQYF	TGTGCCAGCAGCCAAGATTGGGGGTTGAAGGAGACCCAGTACTTC
TRBJ2-1	-	TRBV5-1	-	CASNLSVGAGNEQFF	TGCGCCAGCAACTTATCTGTGGGGGCGGGTAATGAGCAGTTCTTC
TRBJ2-7	-	TRBV12-3/TRBV12-4	TRBD1	CASRHSTGDEQHF	TGTGCCAGCAGACATTCGACAGGGGACGAGCAGCATTTC
TRBJ1-5	many	TRBV20-1	-	CSGRVRNNQPQHF	TGCAGTGGACGGGTACGGAACAATCAGCCCCAGCATTTT
TRBJ2-2	-	TRBV20-1	TRBD2	CGARDRLAGVGELFF	TGCGGTGCTAGAGATCGACTAGCGGGAGTCGGGGAGCTGTTTTTT
TRBJ2-1	once	TRBV20-1	-	CSAQRLASGQFF	TGCAGTGCCCAAAGGCTAGCGTCTGGGCAGTTCTTC
TRBJ1-1	many	TRBV12-3/TRBV12-4	-	CASSLEEFTEAFF	TGTGCCAGCAGCCTCGAGGAATTCACTGAAGCTTTCTTT
TRBJ2-1	-	TRBV5-4	-	CASSSAPGSYNEQFF	TGTGCCAGCAGCTCTGCCCCAGGGTCCTACAATGAGCAGTTCTTC
TRBJ1-1	many	TRBV6-5	-	CASSRRREMNTEAFF	TGTGCCAGCAGCCGTCGGAGAGAAATGAACACTGAAGCTTTCTTT
TRBJ2-2	-	TRBV4-2	TRBD2	CASSQDASGDTGELFF	TGTGCCAGCAGCCAAGACGCTAGCGGGGACACCGGGGAGCTGTTTTTT
TRBJ2-2	-	TRBV12-3/TRBV12-4	-	CASSLVTRRNTGELFF	TGTGCCAGCAGTTTAGTTACGCGGCGGAACACGGGGGAGCTGTTTTTT
TRBJ2-3	few	TRBV4-1	-	CASSRSYSDPADTQYF	TGCGCCAGCAGCCGGTCTTACTCAGACCCCGCAGATACGCAGTATTTT
TRBJ1-4	many	TRBV4-2	-	CATSLTTNEKLFF	TGTGCCACCTCTCTTACAACTAATGAAAAACTGTTTTTT
TRBJ2-1	-	TRBV11-2	TRBD2	CAGSLGSGRVYQLF	TGTGCCGGCAGCTTAGGGAGCGGGAGGGTCTATCAGTTATTC
TRBJ1-1	-	TRBV4-2	-	CASSQETEMNTEAFF	TGTGCCAGCAGCCAAGAGACAGAGATGAACACTGAAGCTTTCTTT
TRBJ1-1	-	TRBV7-9	-	CASSLALVGRLNTEAFF	TGTGCCAGCAGCTTAGCGCTTGTCGGCAGACTGAACACTGAGGCTTTCTTT
TRBJ2-1	-	TRBV20-1	-	CSAMRTMDSYNEQSF	TGCAGTGCTATGAGGACTATGGACTCCTACAATGAGCAGTCCTTC
TRBJ1-5	-	TRBV20-1	-	CSAGGTLNQPQHF	TGCAGTGCGGGCGGGACACTTAATCAGCCCCAGCATTTT
TRBJ1-1	-	TRBV28	-	CASSFGPADTEALF	TGTGCCAGCAGTTTTGGTCCGGCGGACACTGAAGCTTTATTT
TRBJ1-5	-	TRBV7-8	-	CASSLVPGVNQPQHF	TGTGCCAGCAGCTTAGTCCCCGGGGTCAATCAGCCCCAGCATTTT
TRBJ1-2	many	TRBV20-1	-	CSARRGSSDYGYTF	TGCAGTGCTAGAAGGGGGTCGTCAGATTATGGCTACACCTTC
TRBJ1-2	-	TRBV7-8	-	CASCRDSRLNYGYTF	TGTGCCAGCTGTCGAGACTCGAGATTAAACTATGGCTACACCTTC
TRBJ2-1	-	TRBV12-3/TRBV12-4	-	CASTLGVPSYNEQFF	TGTGCCAGCACCCTAGGGGTCCCCTCCTACAATGAGCAGTTCTTC
TRBJ2-7	many	TRBV4-2	TRBD1	CASSQRDRGSYEQYF	TGTGCCAGCAGCCAAAGGGACAGGGGCTCCTACGAGCAGTACTTC
TRBJ2-3	-	TRBV20-1	TRBD2	CSAIGLAGGSDTQYF	TGCAGTGCTATCGGACTAGCGGGAGGTTCAGATACGCAGTATTTT
TRBJ1-5	-	TRBV12-3/TRBV12-4	TRBD1	CASRERDRTYQPQHF	TGTGCCAGCAGGGAGCGGGACAGGACCTATCAGCCCCAGCATTTT
TRBJ1-1	-	TRBV5-1	-	CASSPHGTSACTEAFF	TGCGCCAGCAGCCCCCACGGGACGTCGGCGTGCACTGAAGCTTTCTTT
TRBJ1-6	-	TRBV6-5	-	CASSYSGGGGNSPLHF	TGTGCCAGCAGTTACTCGGGCGGGGGAGGGAATTCACCCCTCCACTTT
TRBJ2-5	-	TRBV6-1	-	CASSVWGARETKYF	TGTGCCAGCAGTGTCTGGGGGGCGCGGGAGACCAAGTACTTC
TRBJ2-1	-	TRBV6-2/TRBV6-3	TRBD2	CASSLRAGGSYNEQFF	TGTGCCAGCAGCCTCCGAGCGGGAGGTTCCTACAATGAGCAGTTCTTC
TRBJ2-1	-	TRBV11-1	-	CASSSGGRDTYNEQFF	TGTGCCAGCAGCTCCGGGGGTCGGGATACTTACAATGAGCAGTTCTTC
TRBJ2-4	-	TRBV12-3/TRBV12-4	-	CASSIIYYF	TGTGCCAGCAGTATCATTTATTACTTC
TRBJ1-5	-	TRBV6-2/TRBV6-3	-	CASSYSPAGTSNQPQRF	TGTGCCAGCAGTTACTCCCCGGCAGGGACTAGCAATCAGCCACAGCGTTTT
TRBJ2-1	-	TRBV11-3	-	CASSLGTVSEQFF	TGTGCCAGCAGTTTGGGCACGGTGTCTGAGCAGTTCTTC
TRBJ1-1	many	TRBV6-5	-	CATALIDVNTEAFF	TGTGCCACCGCTCTGATTGATGTGAACACTGAAGCTTTCTTT
TRBJ2-6	many	TRBV12-3/TRBV12-4	-	CASSSDNRDSGANVLTF	TGTGCCAGCAGTTCCGATAACAGGGACTCTGGGGCCAACGTCCTGACTTTC
TRBJ2-3	few	TRBV11-2	-	CASSSPRGRSDTQCF	TGTGCCAGCAGCTCCCCGAGGGGTCGCTCCGATACGCAGTGTTTT
TRBJ2-1	-	TRBV11-3	TRBD2	CASSSGLAGGPYNEQIF	TGTGCTAGCAGCTCGGGACTAGCGGGAGGGCCCTACAATGAGCAGATTTTC
TRBJ2-2	many	TRBV11-3	TRBD1	CASSYRDRGYRELFF	TGTGCCAGCAGCTACCGGGACAGGGGATACCGGGAGCTGTTTTTT
TRBJ2-3	-	TRBV6-5	TRBD2	CASSPKQRGRRDTDTQYF	TGTGCCAGCAGCCCAAAACAGCGGGGCCGAAGGGACACAGATACGCAGTATTTT
TRBJ2-5	few	TRBV4-1	-	CASSQENGRWGETQYF	TGCGCCAGCAGCCAAGAAAACGGCCGGTGGGGGGAGACCCAGTACTTC
TRBJ2-1	few	TRBV20-1	TRBD2	CSARTSGRPSYNEQFF	TGCAGTGCTAGGACTAGCGGACGCCCCTCCTACAATGAGCAGTTCTTC
TRBJ1-5	-	TRBV12-3/TRBV12-4	-	CASSPGGRGNQPQHF	TGTGCCAGCAGCCCCGGTGGGAGGGGGAATCAGCCCCAGCATTTT
TRBJ2-7	-	TRBV4-1	-	CASSQLPASYEQYF	TGCGCCAGCAGCCAATTGCCTGCCTCCTACGAGCAGTATTTC
TRBJ1-5	-	TRBV11-2	-	CASSLHSKQPQHF	TGTGCCAGCAGCCTACATAGCAAACAGCCCCAGCACTTT
TRBJ2-7	-	TRBV6-5	-	CTSSYSSVMGYEQYF	TGTACCAGCAGTTACAGTAGCGTGATGGGTTACGAGCAGTACTTC
TRBJ2-7	-	TRBV11-2	-	CASSLETGGDEQYF	TGTGCCAGCAGCTTAGAGACTGGGGGCGACGAGCAGTACTTC
TRBJ2-5	many	TRBV5-4	-	CASSSRTLQETQYF	TGTGCCAGCAGCTCACGGACGTTACAAGAGACCCAGTACTTC
TRBJ2-7	-	TRBV6-5	-	CACQSICYEQYF	TGTGCCTGCCAGAGTATCTGCTACGAGCAGTACTTC
TRBJ2-5	-	TRBV6-6	TRBD2	CASNPSEREGKTQYF	TGTGCCAGCAATCCAAGCGAGCGGGAGGGGAAGACCCAGTACTTC
TRBJ2-4	few	TRBV6-6	TRBD2	CASRSGRAREKNIQYF	TGTGCCAGCAGAAGCGGGAGGGCCCGGGAAAAAAACATTCAGTACTTC
TRBJ2-3	-	TRBV20-1	TRBD2	CNASGLAGSTDTQYF	TGCAATGCTAGTGGGCTAGCGGGGAGCACAGATACGCAGTATTTT
TRBJ1-5	-	TRBV20-1	-	CSAPWRSNQPQQF	TGCAGTGCTCCATGGAGGAGCAATCAGCCCCAGCAATTT
TRBJ2-3	once	TRBV12-3/TRBV12-4	TRBD2	CAGSERSWGLASTDTQYF	TGTGCCGGCAGTGAAAGGAGCTGGGGACTAGCCAGCACAGATACGCAGTATTTT
TRBJ1-3	once	TRBV11-2	-	CASNSPSYGQSSGNTIYF	TGTGCCAGCAACTCTCCAAGCTACGGACAGTCCTCTGGAAACACCATATATTTT
TRBJ2-1	-	TRBV24-1	-	CATSDSSYNEHFF	TGTGCCACCAGTGATTCCTCCTACAATGAGCACTTCTTC
TRBJ2-1	-	TRBV5-1	-	CASSVGTVNDQFF	TGCGCAAGCAGCGTAGGGACCGTCAATGATCAGTTCTTC